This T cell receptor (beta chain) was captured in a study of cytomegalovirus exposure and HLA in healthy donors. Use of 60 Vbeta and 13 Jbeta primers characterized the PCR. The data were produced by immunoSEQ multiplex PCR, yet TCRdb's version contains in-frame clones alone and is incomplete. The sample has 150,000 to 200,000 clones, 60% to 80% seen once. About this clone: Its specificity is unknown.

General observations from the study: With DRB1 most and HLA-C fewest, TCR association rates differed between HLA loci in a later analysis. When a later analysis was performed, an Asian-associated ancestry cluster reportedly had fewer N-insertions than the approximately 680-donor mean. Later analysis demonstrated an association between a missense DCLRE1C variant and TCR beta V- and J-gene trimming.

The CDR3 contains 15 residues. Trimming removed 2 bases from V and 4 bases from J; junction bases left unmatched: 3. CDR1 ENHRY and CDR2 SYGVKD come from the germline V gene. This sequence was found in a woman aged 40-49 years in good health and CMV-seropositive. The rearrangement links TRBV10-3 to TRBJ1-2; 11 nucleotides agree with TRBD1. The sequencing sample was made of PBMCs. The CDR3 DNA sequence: TGTGCCATCAGTGAGGGACAGGGGGCGGTCTATGGCTACACCTTC. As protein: CAISEGQGAVYGYTF.